A single sample gave rise to the 32 T cell receptor beta chains below, sequenced in a study of metastatic and nonmetastatic thyroid tumors. No treatment of any kind had been given to any patient before thyroid surgery. TCRdb called clones again from the PCR reads with MiXCR. Of about 23,000 clones in the sample, under 30% were seen once. Sequenced sample: tumor tissue. These receptors originate from a male donor with papillary thyroid cancer or a benign thyroid nodule (not recorded which). Some clones in this sample may be carry-over from other donors' samples.

This clone was observed many times. The chain combines TRBV27 with TRBJ2-3; D is undetermined. Germline lookup yields CDR1 MNHEY and CDR2 SMNVEV (reference sequence). This CDR3 contains 13 residues. Trimming shortened V by 3 bases and J by 5 bases, and 9 bases separated the two germline ends. CDR3 amino acids: CASSFEWEDTQYF. The DNA for the CDR3 is TGTGCCAGCAGTTTCGAGTGGGAAGATACGCAGTATTTT.

This chain connects TRBV12-3 or TRBV12-4 to TRBJ2-6, with 13 bases that match TRBD2. V dropped 7 bases and J dropped 3; count of bases not matched to a gene: 15. The CDR3 loop spans 20 amino acids. The CDR3 sequence: CASTHVKRTSGSLGANVLTF. CDR3 DNA: TGTGCCAGCACCCACGTTAAGAGGACTAGCGGGAGTCTTGGGGCCAACGTCCTGACTTTC.

Worth noting for this clone: An end of the junction differs from the germline gene, which may be a read error. V and J are TRBV2 and TRBJ2-1, with D perhaps TRBD2 (7 bases). This CDR3 is built from 14 residues. Germline V gives CDR1 SNHLY, CDR2 FYNNEI. Here the CDR3 reads CAVGTGRAYNAQFF. CDR3 DNA sequence: TGTGCCGTGGGAACAGGGAGGGCCTACAATGCGCAGTTCTTC.

This chain uses TRBV2 with TRBJ2-5; 10 bases fit TRBD1. This CDR3 region has 13 residues. Germline loops: CDR1 SNHLY, CDR2 FYNNEI. V was clipped by 4 bases and J by 7 bases; unmatched bases: 3. The CDR3 is CASSGQGALTQYF. The CDR3 nucleotides read TGTGCCAGCAGTGGACAGGGGGCTTTGACCCAGTACTTC.

This clone was counted many times. The J gene is TRBJ1-5, the V gene TRBV7-6, with D hard to call. The CDR3 length is 15 residues. Trimming left V 5 bases short and J 2 bases short, with 13 bases between. Per the germline V gene, CDR1 is SGHVS and CDR2 is FNYEAQ. Written as DNA, the CDR3 is TGTGCCAGCAGCCCCTCCCCCGGGGGCAATCAGCCCCAGCATTTT. It encodes CASSPSPGGNQPQHF.

This clone was observed at least ten times. It may be a read error: a sequence one base away is much more abundant. V and J are TRBV7-6 and TRBJ2-7; D uncertain. Germline values: CDR1 SGHVS, CDR2 FNYEAQ. The CDR3 spans 14 residues. The CDR3: CASSKDPSSCEQYF. The CDR3 DNA reads TGTGCCAGCAGCAAAGACCCCAGCTCCTGCGAGCAGTACTTC.

This clone was recorded at least ten times. The rearrangement uses TRBV4-3 and TRBJ2-7; D unclear. Trimming shortened V by 5 bases and J by 4 bases, and 9 bases separated the two germline ends. This CDR3 region has 12 residues. The germline CDR1 and CDR2 sequences are LGHNA and YSLEER. The CDR3 DNA reads as TGCGCCAGCAGCAGAGGAAAGTACGAGCAGTACTTC. Encoded protein: CASSRGKYEQYF.

This clone was recorded a few times. The germline gene is not matched at one end of the junction; a read error may be the cause. This chain links TRBV6-2 or TRBV6-3 with TRBJ2-7; TRBD2 matches at 10 bases. CDR1 is MNHEY, CDR2 SVGEGT, per germline. CDR3 length equals 14 residues. CDR3 nucleotide sequence: TGTGCCAGCATTTACGGACTAGCGGTTCCCCTTCAGTACTTC. It specifies CASIYGLAVPLQYF.

This clone was observed at least ten times. The V and J genes are TRBV27 and TRBJ2-7, with a possible D match to TRBD1 (6 bases). CDR3 length: 15 residues. In germline, CDR1 is MNHEY, CDR2 SMNVEV (reference sequence). Trimming took 1 base from V and 5 from J, leaving 15 bases between them. CDR3: CASSLWDNPSHEQYF. The CDR3 nucleotides read TGTGCCAGCAGTTTATGGGACAACCCCTCTCACGAGCAGTACTTC.

This clone was observed at least ten times. This chain joins TRBV3-1 and TRBJ2-1; 8 nucleotides align to TRBD2. The CDR3 totals 12 residues. Germline values: CDR1 LGHDT, CDR2 YNNKEL (reference sequence). V lost 6 bases and J lost 9; bases outside the gene matches: 4. The CDR3 spells CASSLTSGEQFF. Here the CDR3 DNA reads TGTGCCAGCAGTCTCACTAGCGGTGAGCAGTTCTTC.

In its sample, this clone was seen many times. The J gene is TRBJ1-5, the V gene TRBV2, with D maybe TRBD1 (5 bases). Trimming removed 4 bases from V and 11 bases from J, with 15 bases in between. Per the germline V gene, CDR1 is SNHLY and CDR2 is FYNNEI. The CDR3 sequence is 13 residues long. For the CDR3, the DNA is TGTGCCAGCAGTGCCGCAGGGCCAGAAGCCCAGCATTTT. As protein: CASSAAGPEAQHF.

This clone is medium-sized. V and J are TRBV19 and TRBJ2-1; D gene ambiguous. Deletions cut 4 bases from V and 2 bases from J, with 6 bases between. CDR1 is LNHDA, CDR2 SQIVND, per germline (reference sequence). The CDR3 runs to 13 residues. The CDR3 DNA reads as TGTGCCAGTAGTAACCTAGCCTACAATGAGCAGTTCTTC. Encoded protein: CASSNLAYNEQFF.

This clone occurred many times. This chain uses TRBV27 with TRBJ1-4; D gene ambiguous. V was pared by 2 bases and J by 5 bases, with 6 bases between. This CDR3 region has 13 residues. Germline V gene sequence: CDR1 MNHEY, CDR2 SMNVEV (reference sequence). The CDR3 is CASSLRQNEKLFF. Here the CDR3 DNA reads TGTGCCAGCAGTTTACGGCAGAATGAAAAACTGTTTTTT. The full variable domain, completed using reference TRBV27 and TRBJ1-4, is EAQVTQNPRYLITVTGKKLTVTCSQNMNHEYMSWYRQDPGLGLRQIYYSMNVEVTDKGDVPEGYKVSRKEKRNFPLILESPSPNQTSLYFCASSLRQNEKLFFGSGTQLSVL.

Within the sample, this clone is medium-sized. The chain combines TRBV6-2 or TRBV6-3 with TRBJ1-1, with D possibly being TRBD1 (5 bases). This CDR3 has 14 amino acids. The V gene's germline CDR1 is MNHEY and CDR2 SVGEGT. Trimming removed 6 bases from V and 10 bases from J, with 21 bases in between. The CDR3 protein is CASSRGDFLRGAFF. CDR3 sequence (DNA): TGTGCCAGCAGCCGCGGGGACTTTCTGAGGGGAGCTTTCTTT.

This clone was counted a single time. The chain's CDR3 is CASRLDGTGLSYEQYV. CDR3 sequence (DNA): TGTGCCAGCAGACTGGACGGGACAGGGCTCTCCTACGAGCAGTACGTC. This chain connects TRBV14 to TRBJ2-7, with 9 bases identical to TRBD1. The germline V gene has CDR1 SGHDN and CDR2 FVKESK. The V gene end was trimmed by 6 bases and the J gene end by 0 bases; junction bases not matched to a gene: 9. CDR3 size: 16 residues.

V usage is TRBV4-3 and J usage is TRBJ2-6; 8 bases map to TRBD1. The CDR3 runs to 16 residues. V trimming: 1 base; J trimming: 4 bases; junction bases outside the gene matches: 3. The germline gives CDR1 LGHNA, CDR2 YSLEER. CDR3 DNA sequence: TGCGCCAGCAGCCAAGCGACAGGGGCCGGGGCCAACGTCCTGACTTTC. Amino acid sequence: CASSQATGAGANVLTF.

About this clone itself: The conserved final phenylalanine or tryptophan is absent from the CDR3, which likely points to a read error. The chain uses TRBV6-1 and TRBJ1-5; 7 bases are a match to TRBD1. There are 13 residues in the CDR3. Germline V gene lookup returns CDR1 MNHNS and CDR2 SASEGT. J was trimmed by 9 bases and V by 2 bases; bases with no gene match: 4. CDR3 nucleotide sequence: TGTGCCAGCAGTGAACAGGGGGACTCGCCCCAGCATATT. Translating gives CASSEQGDSPQHI.

Concerning this clone itself: Germline is not matched at one junction end, which may reflect a read error. The genes are TRBV7-6 and TRBJ2-2; D might be TRBD2 (5 bases). The CDR3 consists of 16 residues. Germline-derived CDR1 and CDR2 are SGHVS and FNYEAQ. The CDR3 sequence is CASSLLAGGYTVELFF. CDR3 coding DNA: TGTGCCAGCAGCTTACTGGCGGGCGGGTACACCGTGGAGCTGTTCTTT.

At least ten counts were recorded for this clone. The chain recombines TRBV10-2 with TRBJ2-5; tentative D call: TRBD2 (7 bases). CDR1 and CDR2 from the germline V gene are WSHSY and SAAADI. The CDR3 is made up of 14 amino acids. V lost 4 bases and J 5 bases, leaving 14 bases between the germline ends. The CDR3 sequence: CASSVPGGGETQYF. Here the CDR3 DNA reads TGCGCCAGCAGTGTTCCGGGGGGCGGGGAGACCCAGTACTTC.

This clone was picked up a small number of times. This chain links TRBV28 with TRBJ2-1; 12 nucleotides match TRBD2. The CDR3 sequence is 16 residues long. CDR1 is MDHEN and CDR2 is SYDVKM in the germline V gene. The V gene end was trimmed by 7 bases and the J gene end by 7 bases; junction bases not matched to a gene: 11. CDR3 coding DNA: TGTGCCAGCATTTTTCCTAGCGGGAGGGCCGGGAATGAGCAGTTCTTC. Amino acids: CASIFPSGRAGNEQFF.

This chain connects TRBV20-1 to TRBJ2-7; a weak D match, TRBD2 (5 bases). Germline V gene lookup returns CDR1 DFQATT and CDR2 SNEGSKA (reference sequence). CDR3 length equals 12 residues. Trimming took 8 bases from V and 3 from J, leaving 14 bases between them. CDR3 region: CSCCTGSYEQYF. CDR3 in DNA: TGCAGTTGCTGTACGGGGAGCTACGAGCAGTACTTC.

This clone was counted only a few times. The chain links TRBV2 to TRBJ2-7, with TRBD2 matching over 8 bases. The CDR3 is 13 amino acids. J was trimmed by 4 bases and V by 7 bases; bases with no gene match: 6. The germline gives CDR1 SNHLY, CDR2 FYNNEI. The CDR3 loop is CASKGLVDYEQYF. The CDR3 region has the DNA TGTGCCAGCAAGGGACTAGTTGATTACGAGCAGTACTTC.

There are many counts of this clone. The rearrangement joins TRBV11-3 to TRBJ2-1; D unresolved. CDR3 size: 12 residues. From germline, CDR1 is SGHNT and CDR2 YENEEA. V lost 1 base, J lost 2 bases, and 0 bases lay in between. The CDR3, as DNA: TGTGCCAGCAGCTTAGCCTACAATGAGCAGTTCTTC. It yields the protein CASSLAYNEQFF.

Points on this clone: A clone one base away is much larger, so this may be a read error. The J gene is TRBJ1-2, the V gene TRBV10-2; 11 bases are a match to TRBD1. The germline CDR1 and CDR2 sequences are WSHSY and SAAADI. This CDR3 has 13 amino acids. CDR3 residues: CAGSGQGAWGYTF. The CDR3 bases are TGCGCCGGCAGTGGACAGGGGGCTTGGGGCTACACCTTC.

This clone appeared many times. This chain uses TRBV12-3 or TRBV12-4 with TRBJ2-1; D possibly uses TRBD1 or TRBD2 (5 bases each). V lost 3 bases and J lost 3, with 15 bases in between. This CDR3 comprises 16 residues. Here the CDR3 reads CASSFLPGRIYNEQFF. Written as DNA, the CDR3 is TGTGCCAGCAGTTTCCTCCCGGGACGGATCTACAATGAGCAGTTCTTC.

In its sample, this clone was seen many times. The chain carries TRBV6-5 and TRBJ2-3; no clear D. Germline V lookup: CDR1 MNHEY, CDR2 SVGAGI. V lost 2 bases and J 1 base, leaving 10 bases between the germline ends. This CDR3 has 15 amino acids. The chain's CDR3 is CASSYRRAGTDTQYF. As DNA, the CDR3 is TGTGCCAGCAGTTACAGGCGTGCTGGCACAGATACGCAGTATTTT.

This clone has at least ten counts. V is TRBV11-2 and J is TRBJ2-1, with 13 bases lining up with TRBD2. J was trimmed by 8 bases and V by 5 bases; bases with no gene match: 6. Germline CDR1 and CDR2: SGHAT and FQNNGV. This CDR3 region has 15 residues. CDR3 in amino acids: CASSLGLAGAHEQFF. Written as DNA, the CDR3 is TGTGCCAGCAGCCTCGGACTAGCGGGAGCCCATGAGCAGTTCTTC. Drawing the rest from reference TRBV11-2 and TRBJ2-1, the complete variable domain is EAGVAQSPRYKIIEKRQSVAFWCNPISGHATLYWYQQILGQGPKLLIQFQNNGVVDDSQLPKDRFSAERLKGVDSTLKIQPAKLEDSAVYLCASSLGLAGAHEQFFGPGTRLTVL.

CDR3 sequence (DNA): TGTGCCAGCATACAAGACCCTCCCGAAACAGATACGCAGTATTTT. Protein sequence: CASIQDPPETDTQYF. The chain carries TRBV28 and TRBJ2-3; no reliable D call. The CDR3 is made up of 15 amino acids. The ends were cut back, 7 bases at V and 3 bases at J, with 17 bases in the middle. Germline CDR1 is MDHEN and CDR2 is SYDVKM. The whole variable domain, filled in from reference TRBV28 and TRBJ2-3, reads DVKVTQSSRYLVKRTGEKVFLECVQDMDHENMFWYRQDPGLGLRLIYFSYDVKMKEKGDIPEGYSVSREKKERFSLILESASTNQTSMYLCASIQDPPETDTQYFGPGTRLTVL.

This clone was seen a few times. The gene calls are TRBV6-2 or TRBV6-3 and TRBJ1-6; 8 bases line up with TRBD1. Germline-derived CDR1 and CDR2 are MNHEY and SVGEGT. Trimming at V came to 7 bases and at J to 7 bases, leaving 9 bases not matched to a gene. The CDR3 runs 15 residues. The chain's CDR3 is CASIPLYRGNSPLHF. The CDR3 bases are TGTGCCAGCATCCCCTTGTACAGGGGGAATTCACCCCTCCACTTT.

This clone was seen ten or more times. The chain is built from TRBV19 and TRBJ2-1; perhaps TRBD2 as D (7 bases). Deletions cut 5 bases from V and 6 bases from J, with 14 bases between. CDR1 is LNHDA, CDR2 SQIVND, per germline (reference sequence). The length of the CDR3 is 14 residues. CDR3 sequence reads: CASSPQGGGNEQFF. The CDR3 coding sequence is TGTGCCAGTAGTCCCCAGGGAGGGGGCAATGAGCAGTTCTTC.

Worth noting for this clone: At one boundary the junction diverges from the germline segment, which might be a read error. The chain recombines TRBV18 with TRBJ1-3; D call uncertain. The germline CDR1 and CDR2 sequences are KGHSH and LQKENI. This CDR3 region has 17 residues. The CDR3 sequence is CASSPLLGSEGGNTIYF. CDR3 nucleotides: TGTGCCAGCTCCCCACTCTTGGGGTCGGAAGGAGGAAACACCATATATTTT.

A single count supports this clone. V usage is TRBV11-2 and J usage is TRBJ1-6; tentatively, D is TRBD1 (5 bases). The CDR3 spans 16 residues. Germline CDR1 is SGHAT and CDR2 is FQNNGV. V lost 5 bases and J lost 6, with 17 bases in between. CDR3 region: CASSRMTVASNSPLHF. CDR3 DNA: TGTGCCAGCAGCCGTATGACAGTGGCATCTAATTCACCCCTCCACTTT.